Presented here are 6 T cell receptor beta chains from one specimen sequenced in a study of cytomegalovirus exposure and HLA in healthy donors. Primers included in the PCR were 60 Vbeta and 13 Jbeta primers. Produced via immunoSEQ multiplex PCR; TCRdb's table is partial and in-frame only. The sample includes roughly 120,000 clones, 80% of them seen just once. Sequenced sample: PBMCs. The receptors were gathered from a man under 40 in good health and CMV-seronegative.

The V call is TRBV5-8, the J call TRBJ2-7, with TRBD2 identical over 9 bases. J lost 2 bases, V lost 5 bases, and 8 bases had no gene match. The germline gives CDR1 SGHTS, CDR2 YDEGEE. The CDR3 contains 15 residues. CDR3 protein: CASRRGLAGTYEQYF. DNA of the CDR3: TGTGCCAGCAGACGCGGTCTAGCGGGAACCTACGAGCAGTACTTC.

This chain links TRBV7-9 with TRBJ1-3, with a weak D call TRBD1 (5 bases). From germline, CDR1 is SEHNR and CDR2 FQNEAQ (reference sequence). Trimming shortened V by 3 bases and J by 7 bases, and 10 bases separated the two germline ends. This CDR3 is 13 amino acids long. CDR3 DNA sequence: TGTGCCAGCAGCTTGGGACTCCGCAACACCATATATTTT. Translating gives CASSLGLRNTIYF.

This clone was detected a few times. Here the CDR3 DNA reads TGTGCCAGCAGCCCAGGGGACAGCGCCTACGAGCAGTACTTC. It encodes CASSPGDSAYEQYF. The chain carries TRBV7-2 and TRBJ2-7; 7 bases line up with TRBD1. The CDR3 has 14 amino acids. The ends lost 5 bases at V and 2 bases at J; junction bases unmatched: 6. Germline loops: CDR1 SGHTA, CDR2 FQGNSA.

This chain uses TRBV7-2 with TRBJ1-3; possible D gene TRBD1, 6 bases. CDR1 SGHTA and CDR2 FQGNSA come from the germline V gene. The CDR3 covers 17 residues. The ends were cut back, 4 bases at V and 0 bases at J, with 16 bases in the middle. The CDR3 loop is CASSSLGGALSGNTIYF. DNA for the CDR3: TGTGCCAGCAGCTCCTTAGGGGGGGCCCTCTCTGGAAACACCATATATTTT.

Only one count was recorded for this clone. The chain employs TRBV7-2 and TRBJ1-5; 8 positions agree with TRBD1. J lost 3 bases, V lost 1 base, and 2 bases had no gene match. CDR3 length: 15 residues. Germline-derived CDR1 and CDR2 are SGHTA and FQGNSA. The CDR3, as DNA: TGTGCCAGCAGCTTAGGGACAGGGAACAATCAGCCCCAGCATTTT. Its protein is CASSLGTGNNQPQHF.

This chain connects TRBV13 to TRBJ2-5; D unclear. Germline assignment: CDR1 PRHDT and CDR2 FYEKMQ (reference sequence). Trimming pared 5 bases from V and 2 bases from J, leaving 3 bases between. The CDR3 has 11 amino acids. CDR3 sequence reads: CASSIQETQYF. CDR3 sequence (DNA): TGTGCCAGCAGCATACAAGAGACCCAGTACTTC.